The text below deals with one T cell receptor (beta chain). Its antigen is not yet known. Qualities for individual bases were not recorded, and no much larger clone is one base off. This sample was included in a study of blood T cell repertoires in COVID-19 (TCRdb year 2020). At the level of the whole study: Samples from collaborators originated in the United States, Italy and Spain and spanned both the acute and convalescent phases of COVID-19. Sample metadata almost always included a de-identified subject ID, COVID-19 status, age in years and sex. The material from the prospective study consisted of cDNA or gDNA derived from T cells, B-cell-depleted T cells, or PBMCs. The repertoires were released in a freely available public database intended as a resource for research on the immune response to SARS-CoV-2. Where HLA class I and class II types were available, the types were taken from metadata supplied by the sample provider, not from assay-based typing. The dataset comprised deeply sampled blood TCRbeta repertoires from subjects exposed to, actively infected with, or recovered from COVID-19. Samples were obtained from the ongoing ImmuneRACE study (first 160 participants) and from some 1,200 subjects provided by 6 global collaborators. The research as a whole found: The quantity of clinical and demographic metadata differed by source and by participant and was supplied without curation.

TCRbeta CDR3 regions were amplified from genomic DNA by means of the immunoSEQ Assay, a bias-controlled multiplex PCR. On the authors' methods: Within the assay, amplification of reference gene primers was used to estimate how many nucleated cells each sample contained. To quantify the absolute abundance of each unique TCRbeta CDR3 rearrangement, sequence reads were collapsed and filtered. For each sample, productive Simpson clonality was calculated by taking the square root of Simpson's diversity index across productive rearrangements. The source is immuneACCESS, and TCRdb retained only in-frame sequences with V and J called. Part of the clones is not carried over; for the studies checked, unresolved V genes explain less than half of this, and the remainder is unexplained. The V and J calls and the clone size are those of that table, but D and trimming were determined from the DNA. The table for this sample lists more than 350,000 clones; over 75% of them were counted only once. 10% of the sample belongs to the ten largest clones.

At one collaborating source in Seattle, patients were enrolled during active infection and were followed longitudinally through the course of disease. Each collaborating institution followed its own protocols to collect whole blood in K2EDTA tubes. For TCRbeta analysis, collaborators shipped samples in one of three forms: frozen whole blood, isolated PBMCs, or DNA extracted from either of those sample types. Sequences were obtained from peripheral blood. The clonotype originates from a woman aged 30 to 39 with COVID-19, enrolled during active disease.

The CDR3 protein is CASSRAGEGQPQHF. Read as DNA, the sequence is TGTGCCAGCAGCCGCGCGGGGGAGGGCCAGCCCCAGCATTTT. Rearrangement joined TRBV4-2 to TRBJ1-5, with TRBD1 tentatively as D gene (5 bases match). Cut back by 4 bases and 7 bases, the V and J ends lie 14 bases apart. Inclusive of the bounding cysteine and phenylalanine, the CDR3 is 14 residues long. The kept DNA is CDR3 alone, 42 bases in frame from the first base. CDR1 and CDR2 are drawn from the germline V gene: LGHNA, YNFKEQ.